The clone carrying this T cell receptor (beta chain) was observed a handful of times. Its antigen remains unidentified. Libraries of TCR beta came from iRepertoire HTBI primers plus Arm-PCR of CDR3 regions. MiXCR, run by TCRdb on the multiplex PCR reads, gives a single entry per CDR3 protein. This sample carries over 500,000 distinct CDR3 sequences, about 16% of them seen once, and the ten largest clones take about 11%. These data are taken from a study of regulatory T cells in long-lasting Graves disease. Findings and caveats of the study: Favored usage of TRBV28, TRBJ1-2 and TRBJ2-5 was recorded in persistent disease.

Time point noted: newly diagnosed GD, antithyroid drugs for less than 3 months. PBMC RNA was the source of the TCR library. The authors drew patients from an endocrinology department in Xi'an, China. As collected, the peripheral blood samples measured about 9.6 milliliters each and went into EDTA tubes. Germline V lookup: CDR1 SGHRS, CDR2 YFSETQ. This CDR3 is 15 amino acids long. These same data were also listed under a study on T cells in Graves' hyperthyroidism and ophthalmopathy. This second study says: It was uncontrolled infection, other autoimmune disease, pregnancy or lactation that excluded patients.

The material was peripheral blood mononuclear cells (PBMCs), obtained at new diagnosis, from a patient treated with antithyroid drugs. This clonotype originated in a man aged 18 to 29 with Graves disease. The chain recombines TRBV5-1 with TRBJ2-3, with no clear D. TRBJ2-7 explains the end of the DNA better; the J call may be wrong. The CDR3 sequence is CASSPRAQFNGEQYF. For the CDR3, the DNA is TGCGCCAGCAGCCCCCGGGCTCAGTTTAATGGGGAGCAGTACTTC.